The 19 T cell receptor beta chains below come from one sample, sequenced in a study of response to subunit inactivated influenza vaccine. TCRdb passed the RT-PCR reads through MiXCR, listing each CDR3 protein once. Here the sample spans 860,000 or so distinct CDR3 sequences, 21% being singletons. Here the sequenced sample was PBMCs from blood, taken about 5 days after vaccination. These receptors all come from a man over 45 who received an inactivated influenza vaccine.

This clonotype turned up a few times. The V gene is TRBV20-1, the J gene TRBJ2-2; the D gene could be TRBD1 or TRBD2 (6 bases each). Trimming shortened V by 3 bases and J by 8 bases, and 16 bases separated the two germline ends. The CDR3 spans 14 residues. CDR1 DFQATT and CDR2 SNEGSKA come from the germline V gene (reference sequence). CDR3 nucleotides: TGCAGTGCTAGGGGGGGCTCGACAGCGGGGGAGCTGTTTTTT. Its translation: CSARGGSTAGELFF.

CDR3 sequence: CASSPPEGYEQYF. CDR3 in DNA: TGCGCCAGCAGCCCACCGGAGGGCTACGAGCAGTACTTC. The rearrangement joins TRBV5-1 to TRBJ2-7, with D perhaps TRBD2 (6 bases). This CDR3 spans 13 amino acids. The V gene lost 4 bases and the J gene lost 3 bases, with 11 bases spanning the gap. Germline values: CDR1 SGHRS, CDR2 YFSETQ.

This clonotype was observed a few times. The CDR3 spells CAISEALLGSNRDTQYF. The CDR3 DNA reads as TGTGCCATCAGTGAGGCGCTACTTGGGAGCAATAGAGATACGCAGTATTTT. The gene calls are TRBV10-3 and TRBJ2-3; TRBD2 might be the D (5 bases). V was trimmed by 2 bases and J by 5 bases, leaving 20 bases between them. CDR1 is ENHRY and CDR2 is SYGVKD in the germline V gene. This CDR3 contains 17 residues.

This clonotype was counted between two and nine times. V and J are TRBV7-2 and TRBJ2-2, with D uncertain. V lost 5 bases to trimming and J lost 5 bases, with 9 bases between them. This CDR3 contains 13 residues. Germline lookup yields CDR1 SGHTA and CDR2 FQGNSA. The DNA of the CDR3 is TGTGCCAGCAGCGGCGATCGGACCGGGGAGCTGTTTTTT. It codes for CASSGDRTGELFF.

In DNA, the CDR3 is TGCGCCAGCAGCCAAGAAGTCGCCAGCTCCTACGAGCAGTACTTC. It translates to CASSQEVASSYEQYF. The genes are TRBV4-1 and TRBJ2-7; D uncertain. Per the germline V gene, CDR1 is MGHRA and CDR2 is YSYEKL. The CDR3 contains 15 residues. V lost 0 bases to trimming and J lost 0 bases, with 9 bases between them.

The chain joins TRBV2 to TRBJ1-1; D unresolved. Germline V gene data show CDR1 as SNHLY and CDR2 as FYNNEI. This CDR3 is built from 14 residues. The ends were cut back, 6 bases at V and 2 bases at J, with 13 bases in the middle. The CDR3 loop is CASSAVLGNTEAFF. Written as DNA, the CDR3 is TGTGCCAGCAGCGCGGTGTTGGGTAACACTGAAGCTTTCTTT.

The J gene is TRBJ2-1, the V gene TRBV7-3; perhaps TRBD2 as D (5 bases). Germline V lookup: CDR1 SGHTA, CDR2 FQGTGA. Between the trimmed V and J ends, which lost 3 bases and 9 bases, there was a span of 12 bases. This CDR3 spans 13 amino acids. CDR3 DNA sequence: TGTGCCAGCAGCTTTGGCATCCGGGGTGAGCAGTTCTTC. Protein product: CASSFGIRGEQFF.

This clonotype was counted a few times. CDR3 protein: CASGMGAGYGYTF. As DNA, the CDR3 is TGTGCCAGCGGAATGGGGGCGGGCTATGGCTACACCTTC. The rearrangement joins TRBV12-3 or TRBV12-4 to TRBJ1-2, with D possibly TRBD1 on 6 matching bases. V dropped 8 bases and J dropped 4 bases, with 14 bases sitting between them. The CDR3 extends over 13 amino acids.

J is TRBJ2-5 and V is TRBV20-1; TRBD2 agrees at 7 bases. The CDR3 is 17 amino acids. Per the germline V gene, CDR1 is DFQATT and CDR2 is SNEGSKA (reference sequence). The CDR3 reads CSAMPPRVAGRQETQYF. The DNA for the CDR3 is TGCAGCGCCATGCCCCCTCGGGTAGCGGGCCGACAAGAGACCCAGTACTTC.

This clonotype was seen a handful of times. The chain couples TRBV12-3 or TRBV12-4 to TRBJ1-4, with TRBD1 matching over 10 bases. The CDR3 has 15 amino acids. J gave up 5 bases and V 2 bases, and 2 bases lay outside the gene matches. CDR3 protein: CASSLRTGGNEKLFF. CDR3 DNA sequence: TGTGCCAGCAGTTTACGGACAGGGGGAAATGAAAAACTGTTTTTT.

This clonotype has just a few counts. The rearrangement uses TRBV10-3 and TRBJ2-7; D call uncertain. The germline gives CDR1 ENHRY, CDR2 SYGVKD. V gave up 5 bases and J gave up 4 bases, with 6 bases separating them. This CDR3 is 11 amino acids long. CDR3 sequence: CAISRTYEQYF. CDR3 DNA sequence: TGTGCCATCAGTCGCACTTACGAGCAGTACTTC.

This clonotype turned up a few times. V is TRBV6-1 and J is TRBJ1-5; D uncertain. Germline-derived CDR1 and CDR2 are MNHNS and SASEGT. Trimming stripped 5 bases from V and 0 bases from J, with 17 bases between. The CDR3 is made up of 17 amino acids. CDR3 nucleotides: TGTGCCAGCAGTCCCACCTTCAGGCCATATAGCAATCAGCCCCAGCATTTT. This codes for CASSPTFRPYSNQPQHF.

The J gene is TRBJ2-5, the V gene TRBV2; D remains ambiguous. Looked up from germline, CDR1 is SNHLY and CDR2 is FYNNEI. V was shortened by 4 bases and J by 5 bases, with 8 bases between the two germline ends. The CDR3 consists of 12 residues. CDR3 protein: CASSGYLETQYF. CDR3 nucleotide sequence: TGTGCCAGCAGTGGGTATTTGGAGACCCAGTACTTC.

There are many counts of this clonotype. The CDR3, as DNA: TGTGCCAGCAGTTTCGCTGGATCTGGAAACACCATATATTTT. Residues: CASSFAGSGNTIYF. The rearrangement uses TRBV7-9 and TRBJ1-3, with no clear D. This CDR3 has 14 amino acids. Germline V gene sequence: CDR1 SEHNR, CDR2 FQNEAQ (reference sequence). Trimming took off 6 bases at V and 1 base at J, with 10 bases between the two ends.

The J gene is TRBJ1-2, the V gene TRBV28, with D unresolved. Trimming pared 3 bases from V and 1 base from J, leaving 12 bases between. Germline lookup yields CDR1 MDHEN and CDR2 SYDVKM. This CDR3 spans 15 amino acids. CDR3 amino acids: CASSFGTHSNYGYTF. CDR3 coding DNA: TGTGCCAGCAGTTTCGGTACTCACAGTAACTATGGCTACACCTTC.

V is TRBV5-4 and J is TRBJ2-2, with D tentatively TRBD1 (6 bases). The CDR3 consists of 15 residues. Trimming pared 4 bases from V and 1 base from J, leaving 11 bases between. Germline CDR1 SGHNT, CDR2 YYREEE (reference sequence). DNA of the CDR3: TGTGCCAGCAGCGTAGGGGGAAAGAACACCGGGGAGCTGTTTTTT. Amino acids: CASSVGGKNTGELFF.

This clonotype was counted once. This chain links TRBV5-1 with TRBJ2-2; a weak D match, TRBD1 (5 bases). V lost 2 bases to trimming and J lost 5 bases, with 13 bases between them. CDR1 SGHRS and CDR2 YFSETQ come from the germline V gene. The CDR3 totals 15 residues. The CDR3 region is CASSFLQAGTGELFF. For the CDR3, the DNA is TGCGCCAGCAGCTTCTTACAGGCAGGGACCGGGGAGCTGTTTTTT.

The rearrangement links TRBV5-6 to TRBJ2-2, with a weak D call TRBD2 (5 bases). CDR1 SGHDT and CDR2 YYEEEE come from the germline V gene. Trimming cost V 1 base and J 4 bases, with 14 bases left between them. The CDR3 runs 16 residues. CDR3: CASSLPGADPTGELFF. The CDR3 DNA is TGTGCCAGCAGCTTGCCAGGAGCGGACCCCACCGGGGAGCTGTTTTTT. Variable domain in full (rest from reference TRBV5-6 and TRBJ2-2): DAGVTQSPTHLIKTRGQQVTLRCSPKSGHDTVSWYQQALGQGPQFIFQYYEEEERQRGNFPDRFSGHQFPNYSSELNVNALLLGDSALYLCASSLPGADPTGELFFGEGSRLTVL.

The rearrangement joins TRBV20-1 to TRBJ2-1, with 12 bases that match TRBD2. J lost 9 bases, V lost 5 bases, and 8 bases had no gene match. This CDR3 is 14 amino acids long. The germline gives CDR1 DFQATT, CDR2 SNEGSKA (reference sequence). CDR3 in amino acids: CSAYPSGRASEQFF. As DNA, the CDR3 is TGCAGTGCTTACCCTAGCGGGAGGGCCAGTGAGCAGTTCTTC.